Below, one T cell receptor beta chain is given with its context. These data come from a study of shared clonotypes between healthy human individuals. Sequencing was performed with immunoSEQ multiplex PCR; in TCRdb, only in-frame clones are kept and a portion is missing. Counted here are approximately 2.1 million clones, over 90% occurring once; the ten biggest clones make up 0.35% to 0.5%. Trimming took off 3 bases at V and 2 bases at J, with 4 bases between the two ends. Germline V gene data show CDR1 as MDHEN and CDR2 as SYDVKM. This CDR3 spans 12 amino acids. The receptor was derived from a man aged 18 to 29 in good health. Some clones in this sample may be carry-over from other donors' samples. Sequenced input: naive CD4+ T cells from PBMCs. Subset indicated: CD45RA+ positively selected. The rearrangement joins TRBV28 to TRBJ1-1; D remains ambiguous. The CDR3 DNA is TGTGCCAGCAGTTTTAGTAACACTGAAGCTTTCTTT. Translation gives CASSFSNTEAFF.